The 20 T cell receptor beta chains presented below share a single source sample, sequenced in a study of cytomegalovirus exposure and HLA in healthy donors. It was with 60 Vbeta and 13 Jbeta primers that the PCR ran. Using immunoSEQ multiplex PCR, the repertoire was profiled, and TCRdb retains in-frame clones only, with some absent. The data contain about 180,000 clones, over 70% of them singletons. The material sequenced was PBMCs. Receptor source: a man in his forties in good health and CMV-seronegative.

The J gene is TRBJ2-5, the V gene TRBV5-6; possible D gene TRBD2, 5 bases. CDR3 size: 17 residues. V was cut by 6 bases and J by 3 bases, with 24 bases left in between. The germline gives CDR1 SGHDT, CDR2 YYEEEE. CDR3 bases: TGTGCCAGCAACCCCAACGGTGGCGGGTACCCAGAAGAGACCCAGTACTTC. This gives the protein CASNPNGGGYPEETQYF.

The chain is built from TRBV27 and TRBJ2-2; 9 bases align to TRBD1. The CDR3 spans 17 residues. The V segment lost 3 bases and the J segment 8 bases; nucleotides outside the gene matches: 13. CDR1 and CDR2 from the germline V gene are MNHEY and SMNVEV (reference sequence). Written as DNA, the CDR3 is TGTGCCAGCAGTTTTCGAGGCCGGGACAGGGTTTCTGGGGAGCTGTTTTTT. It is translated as CASSFRGRDRVSGELFF.

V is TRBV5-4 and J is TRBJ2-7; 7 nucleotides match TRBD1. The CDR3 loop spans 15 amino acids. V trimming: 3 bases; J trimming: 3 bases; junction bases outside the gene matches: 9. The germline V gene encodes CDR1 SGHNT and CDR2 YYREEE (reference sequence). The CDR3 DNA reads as TGTGCCAGCAGCTCCAAGACAGGGCGGGTCTACGAGCAGTACTTC. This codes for CASSSKTGRVYEQYF.

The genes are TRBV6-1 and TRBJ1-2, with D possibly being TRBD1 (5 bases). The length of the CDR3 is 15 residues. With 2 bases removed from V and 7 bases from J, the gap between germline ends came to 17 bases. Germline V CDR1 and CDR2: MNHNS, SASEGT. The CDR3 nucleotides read TGTGCCAGCAGTGAATTTATAGGGGCAATAGGTGGCTACACCTTC. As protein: CASSEFIGAIGGYTF.

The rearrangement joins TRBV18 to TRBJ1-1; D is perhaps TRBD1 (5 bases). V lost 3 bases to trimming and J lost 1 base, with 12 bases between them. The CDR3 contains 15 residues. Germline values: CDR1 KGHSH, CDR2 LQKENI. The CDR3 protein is CASSPSTGGNTEAFF. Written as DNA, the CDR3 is TGTGCCAGCTCACCTTCGACCGGGGGGAACACTGAAGCTTTCTTT.

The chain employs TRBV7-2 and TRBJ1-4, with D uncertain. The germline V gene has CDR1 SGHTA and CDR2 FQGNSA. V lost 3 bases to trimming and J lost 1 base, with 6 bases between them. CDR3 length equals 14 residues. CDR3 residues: CASSFFGTNEKLFF. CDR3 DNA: TGTGCCAGCAGCTTTTTCGGAACTAATGAAAAACTGTTTTTT. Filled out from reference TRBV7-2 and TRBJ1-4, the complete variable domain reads GAGVSQSPSNKVTEKGKDVELRCDPISGHTALYWYRQSLGQGLEFLIYFQGNSAPDKSGLPSDRFSAERTGGSVSTLTIQRTQQEDSAVYLCASSFFGTNEKLFFGSGTQLSVL.

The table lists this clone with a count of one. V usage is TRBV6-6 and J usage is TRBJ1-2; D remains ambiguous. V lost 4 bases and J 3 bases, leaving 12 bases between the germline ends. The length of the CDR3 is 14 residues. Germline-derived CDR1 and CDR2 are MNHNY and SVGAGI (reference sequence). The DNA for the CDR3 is TGTGCCAGCAGTTTGCCCGAAACTTACTATGGCTACACCTTC. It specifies CASSLPETYYGYTF.

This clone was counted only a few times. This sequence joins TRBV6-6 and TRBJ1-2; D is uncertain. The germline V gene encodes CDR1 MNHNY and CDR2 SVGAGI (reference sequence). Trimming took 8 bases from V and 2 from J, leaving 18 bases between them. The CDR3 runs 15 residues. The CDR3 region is CASAPEGRTNYGYTF. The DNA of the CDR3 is TGTGCCAGCGCGCCCGAGGGCAGGACCAACTATGGCTACACCTTC.

The CDR3 sequence: CASSPDGEAEAFF. The CDR3 nucleotides are TGTGCCAGTAGTCCTGATGGGGAGGCTGAAGCTTTCTTT. The V gene is TRBV19, the J gene TRBJ1-1; D call uncertain. The CDR3 runs 13 residues. Trimming took 5 bases from V and 6 from J, leaving 13 bases between them. Looked up from germline, CDR1 is LNHDA and CDR2 is SQIVND (reference sequence). Full variable domain (outside the CDR3, taken from reference TRBV19 and TRBJ1-1): DGGITQSPKYLFRKEGQNVTLSCEQNLNHDAMYWYRQDPGQGLRLIYYSQIVNDFQKGDIAEGYSVSREKKESFPLTVTSAQKNPTAFYLCASSPDGEAEAFFGQGTRLTVV.

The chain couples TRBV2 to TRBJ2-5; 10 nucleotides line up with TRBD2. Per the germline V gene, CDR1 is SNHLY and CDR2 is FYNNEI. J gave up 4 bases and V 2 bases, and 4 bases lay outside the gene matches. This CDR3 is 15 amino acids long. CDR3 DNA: TGTGCCAGCAGTGAACGTCCTAGCGGGGGAGAGACCCAGTACTTC. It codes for CASSERPSGGETQYF.

CDR3 amino acids: CASSPPGQGANYGYTF. DNA of the CDR3: TGTGCCAGCTCACCACCGGGACAGGGGGCTAACTATGGCTACACCTTC. This chain uses TRBV18 with TRBJ1-2, with TRBD1 matching over 11 bases. The CDR3 consists of 16 residues. Trimming at V came to 0 bases and at J to 0 bases, leaving 0 bases not matched to a gene. Germline loops: CDR1 KGHSH, CDR2 LQKENI.

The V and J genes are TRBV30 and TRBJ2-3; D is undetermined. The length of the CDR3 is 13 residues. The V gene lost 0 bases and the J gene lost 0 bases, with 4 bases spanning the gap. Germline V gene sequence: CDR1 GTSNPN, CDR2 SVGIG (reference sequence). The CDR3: CAWSVRSTDTQYF. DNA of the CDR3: TGTGCCTGGAGTGTTCGGAGCACAGATACGCAGTATTTT.

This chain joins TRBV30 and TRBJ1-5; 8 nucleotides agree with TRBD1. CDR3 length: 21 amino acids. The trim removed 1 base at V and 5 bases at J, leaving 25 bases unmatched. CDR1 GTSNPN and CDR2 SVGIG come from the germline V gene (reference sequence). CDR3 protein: CAWSAPFLRQGRRSNDQPQHF. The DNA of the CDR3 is TGTGCCTGGAGTGCCCCATTCCTCAGACAGGGGAGAAGATCCAACGATCAGCCCCAGCATTTT.

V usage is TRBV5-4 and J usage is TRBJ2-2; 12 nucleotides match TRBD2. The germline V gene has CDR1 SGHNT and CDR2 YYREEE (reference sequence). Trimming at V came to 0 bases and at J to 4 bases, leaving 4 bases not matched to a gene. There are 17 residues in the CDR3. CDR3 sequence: CASSLDRLAGATGELFF. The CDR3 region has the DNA TGTGCCAGCAGCTTGGACCGACTAGCGGGAGCCACCGGGGAGCTGTTTTTT. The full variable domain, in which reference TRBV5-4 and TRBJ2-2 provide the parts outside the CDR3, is ETGVTQSPTHLIKTRGQQVTLRCSSQSGHNTVSWYQQALGQGPQFIFQYYREEENGRGNFPPRFSGLQFPNYSSELNVNALELDDSALYLCASSLDRLAGATGELFFGEGSRLTVL.

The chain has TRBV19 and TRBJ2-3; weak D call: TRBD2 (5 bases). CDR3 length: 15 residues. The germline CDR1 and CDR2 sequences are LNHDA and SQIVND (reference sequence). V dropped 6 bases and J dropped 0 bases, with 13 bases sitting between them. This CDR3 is CASRVGGSSTDTQYF. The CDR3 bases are TGTGCCAGTAGGGTTGGCGGGTCTAGCACAGATACGCAGTATTTT.

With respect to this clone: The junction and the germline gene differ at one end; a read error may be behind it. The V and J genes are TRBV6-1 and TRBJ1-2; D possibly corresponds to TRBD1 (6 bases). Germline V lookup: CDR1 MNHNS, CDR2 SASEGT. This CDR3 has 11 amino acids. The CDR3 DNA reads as TGTGCCAGCAGTGACCCGCGACAGGCTAACTTC. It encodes CASSDPRQANF.

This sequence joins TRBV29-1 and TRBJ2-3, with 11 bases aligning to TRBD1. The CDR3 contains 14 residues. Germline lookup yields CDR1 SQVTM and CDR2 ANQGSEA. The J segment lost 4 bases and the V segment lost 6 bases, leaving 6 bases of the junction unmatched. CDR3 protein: CSVAVDRGPDTQYF. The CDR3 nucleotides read TGCAGCGTGGCCGTGGACAGGGGGCCAGATACGCAGTATTTT.

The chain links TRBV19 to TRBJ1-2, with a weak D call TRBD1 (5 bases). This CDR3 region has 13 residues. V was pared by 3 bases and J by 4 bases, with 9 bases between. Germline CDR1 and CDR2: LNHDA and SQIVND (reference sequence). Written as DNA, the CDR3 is TGTGCCAGTAGTATGGGACTCACCTATGGCTACACCTTC. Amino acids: CASSMGLTYGYTF.

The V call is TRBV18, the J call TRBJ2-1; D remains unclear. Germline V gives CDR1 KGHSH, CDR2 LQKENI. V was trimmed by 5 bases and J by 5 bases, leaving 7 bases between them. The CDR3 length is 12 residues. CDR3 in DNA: TGTGCCAGCTCATCAGAACACAATGAGCAGTTCTTC. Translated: CASSSEHNEQFF.

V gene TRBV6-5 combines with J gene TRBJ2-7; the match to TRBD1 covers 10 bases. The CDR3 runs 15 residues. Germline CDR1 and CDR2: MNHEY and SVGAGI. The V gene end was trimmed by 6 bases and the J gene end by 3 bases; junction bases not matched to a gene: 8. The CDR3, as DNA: TGTGCCAGCAGGTACCGGGACAGGGGAAACTACGAGCAGTACTTC. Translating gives CASRYRDRGNYEQYF.